Below are 5 T cell receptor beta chains sequenced from a single sample in a study of CD8 T cells in Susac syndrome. A quantity of about 0.5 to 1 ug RNA underwent reverse transcription using random hexamers. From the immunoSEQ multiplex PCR reads, TCRdb called clonotypes with MiXCR, one entry per CDR3 protein. The table has about 180,000 distinct CDR3 sequences, roughly 95% seen once; the top ten hold 0.15% to 0.2%. The sequencing sample was made of CD8+ T cells from PBMCs. The receptors derive from a human donor with multiple sclerosis.

CDR3: CASSLAPGQGRETQYF. CDR3 in DNA: TGCGCCAGCAGCTTGGCACCCGGACAGGGACGAGAGACCCAGTACTTC. The chain employs TRBV5-1 and TRBJ2-5; 8 bases are a match to TRBD1. The CDR3 is made up of 16 amino acids. CDR1 SGHRS and CDR2 YFSETQ come from the germline V gene. With 0 bases clipped from V and 4 bases from J, the junction kept 8 bases outside the gene matches.

V and J are TRBV2 and TRBJ2-7, with unresolved D. V lost 3 bases, J lost 5 bases, and 8 bases lay in between. The CDR3 contains 12 residues. Germline CDR1 SNHLY, CDR2 FYNNEI. The DNA for the CDR3 is TGTGCCAGCAGTGATCATAGAAACGAGCAGTACTTC. It encodes CASSDHRNEQYF.

This chain connects TRBV29-1 to TRBJ2-1; no definite D call. Germline lookup yields CDR1 SQVTM and CDR2 ANQGSEA. The CDR3 length is 11 residues. Between the trimmed V and J ends, which lost 5 bases and 9 bases, there was a span of 11 bases. The CDR3 spells CSVIVVVEQFF. The CDR3 DNA sequence: TGCAGCGTTATTGTGGTCGTTGAGCAGTTCTTC.

The CDR3 DNA reads TGTGCCAGCAGCCCCCTTCGAGTGGGTGAGCAGTTCTTC. Translation: CASSPLRVGEQFF. This chain joins TRBV5-4 and TRBJ2-1; D ambiguous. The germline V and J ends were trimmed by 4 bases and 9 bases, with 14 bases remaining between them. CDR3 size: 13 residues. The germline V gene has CDR1 SGHNT and CDR2 YYREEE (reference sequence). The whole variable domain, remainder taken from reference TRBV5-4 and TRBJ2-1, is ETGVTQSPTHLIKTRGQQVTLRCSSQSGHNTVSWYQQALGQGPQFIFQYYREEENGRGNFPPRFSGLQFPNYSSELNVNALELDDSALYLCASSPLRVGEQFFGPGTRLTVL.

The chain employs TRBV25-1 and TRBJ1-2, with D perhaps matching TRBD1 (6 bases). The CDR3 is 11 residues long. V was trimmed by 7 bases and J by 7 bases, leaving 10 bases between them. CDR1 and CDR2 from the germline V gene are MGHDK and SYGVNS. DNA of the CDR3: TGTGCCAGCATGGGGGGCTCTGGCTACACCTTC. This encodes CASMGGSGYTF.